This TCR beta chain was retrieved from a study of T cells in Graves' hyperthyroidism and ophthalmopathy. Germline V gene sequence: CDR1 SGHRS, CDR2 YFSETQ. The CDR3 loop spans 12 amino acids. The V end was cut by 7 bases, the J end by 7 bases, with 12 bases between. Template material for amplifying TCR beta CDR3 regions consisted of RNA transcripts. RT-PCR in the first round (using the HTBI primer set) targeted the TCR CDR3. TCRdb reprocessed the multiplex PCR reads via MiXCR and lists one record per CDR3 protein. Of hundreds of thousands of distinct CDR3 sequences in the sample, about two fifths are singletons; the top ten hold 7% to 10%.

This sequence was found in a young man with Graves' hyperthyroidism. The rearrangement joins TRBV5-1 to TRBJ2-1; D might be TRBD1 (5 bases). The sample consisted of blood. The CDR3 nucleotides read TGCGCCAGCCTAGATCAGGGAAATGAGCAGTTCTTC. It yields the protein CASLDQGNEQFF.